Listed below are T cell receptor beta chains from one sample, sequenced in a study of radiotherapy plus CTLA-4 blockade in lung cancer. Assay used: immunoSEQ multiplex PCR; TCRdb lists only in-frame clones, some missing. The sample shows roughly 57,000 clones, approximately 82% of them seen only once. Sequenced here: peripheral blood, sampled from a patient treated with radiotherapy plus ipilimumab. Receptors originate from a human donor with non-small cell lung cancer whose response to radiotherapy plus ipilimumab could not be evaluated. The CDR3 runs from the conserved cysteine through the conserved F or W. Fields, in order: clone size, V gene, J gene, D gene, CDR3 protein, CDR3 DNA. A D gene is named only where the DNA matches it firmly. Only some rows state a clone size, as once, few, many or a class for expanded clones.

abundance: NA
v_gene: TRBV7-2
j_gene: TRBJ1-4
d_gene: TRBD1
CDR3aa: CASSLGRGEFNEKLFF
CDR3nt: TGTGCCAGCAGCTTAGGCAGGGGGGAATTCAATGAAAAACTGTTTTTT

abundance: NA
v_gene: TRBV5-6
j_gene: TRBJ1-6
d_gene: NA
CDR3aa: CASRYSNSPLHF
CDR3nt: TGTGCCAGCAGGTACAGCAATTCACCCCTCCACTTT

abundance: few
v_gene: TRBV28
j_gene: TRBJ2-7
d_gene: NA
CDR3aa: CASSPRGEQYF
CDR3nt: TGTGCCAGCAGCCCCAGGGGCGAGCAGTACTTC

abundance: NA
v_gene: TRBV4-1
j_gene: TRBJ2-1
d_gene: NA
CDR3aa: CASSQGIGPRSYNEQFF
CDR3nt: TGCGCCAGCAGCCAAGGTATCGGTCCTCGAAGCTACAATGAGCAGTTCTTC

abundance: NA
v_gene: TRBV15
j_gene: TRBJ2-7
d_gene: TRBD1
CDR3aa: CATSSGTGISYEQYF
CDR3nt: TGTGCCACCAGCAGCGGGACAGGGATCTCCTACGAGCAGTACTTC

abundance: NA
v_gene: TRBV6-6
j_gene: TRBJ1-1
d_gene: NA
CDR3aa: CASSYGGRPNTEAFF
CDR3nt: TGTGCCAGCAGCTACGGCGGCCGACCGAACACTGAAGCTTTCTTT

abundance: NA
v_gene: TRBV5-8
j_gene: TRBJ1-1
d_gene: TRBD1
CDR3aa: CARGQGWIEAFF
CDR3nt: TGTGCCAGAGGACAGGGCTGGATTGAAGCTTTCTTT

abundance: NA
v_gene: TRBV29-1
j_gene: TRBJ1-1
d_gene: NA
CDR3aa: CSAGDSTMNTEAFF
CDR3nt: TGCAGCGCTGGAGACAGTACCATGAACACTGAAGCTTTCTTT

abundance: once
v_gene: TRBV5-6
j_gene: TRBJ2-3
d_gene: TRBD2
CDR3aa: CASSQRWSGRGTDTQYF
CDR3nt: TGTGCCAGCAGCCAGAGGTGGAGCGGGAGAGGTACAGATACGCAGTATTTT

abundance: NA
v_gene: TRBV5-1
j_gene: TRBJ2-7
d_gene: NA
CDR3aa: CASSLADGGGYEQYF
CDR3nt: TGCGCCAGCAGCTTGGCGGATGGGGGAGGCTACGAGCAGTACTTC

abundance: NA
v_gene: TRBV6-6
j_gene: TRBJ2-2
d_gene: TRBD2
CDR3aa: CASSYLAGDTGELFF
CDR3nt: TGTGCCAGCAGTTACCTAGCGGGGGACACCGGGGAGCTGTTTTTT

abundance: NA
v_gene: TRBV6-5
j_gene: TRBJ2-2
d_gene: NA
CDR3aa: CASSYSSGLNTGELFF
CDR3nt: TGTGCCAGCAGTTACTCATCAGGCCTCAACACCGGGGAGCTGTTTTTT

abundance: NA
v_gene: TRBV28
j_gene: TRBJ1-1
d_gene: NA
CDR3aa: CASSLPDRNTEAFF
CDR3nt: TGTGCCAGCAGTTTACCCGACAGAAACACTGAAGCTTTCTTT

abundance: NA
v_gene: TRBV10-3
j_gene: TRBJ2-5
d_gene: TRBD2
CDR3aa: CAISAGGAVPETQYF
CDR3nt: TGTGCCATCAGTGCCGGGGGGGCGGTCCCCGAGACCCAGTACTTC

abundance: NA
v_gene: TRBV6-5
j_gene: TRBJ1-5
d_gene: NA
CDR3aa: CASRPTEYSNQPQHF
CDR3nt: TGTGCCAGCAGGCCAACAGAATATAGCAATCAGCCCCAGCATTTT

abundance: NA
v_gene: TRBV6-5
j_gene: TRBJ1-2
d_gene: NA
CDR3aa: CASSYSPWATNYGYTF
CDR3nt: TGTGCCAGCAGTTACTCTCCTTGGGCAACTAACTATGGCTACACCTTC

abundance: once
v_gene: TRBV7-9
j_gene: TRBJ2-1
d_gene: TRBD2
CDR3aa: CASGLAGYNEQFF
CDR3nt: TGTGCCAGCGGACTAGCGGGGTACAATGAGCAGTTCTTC

abundance: once
v_gene: TRBV5-6
j_gene: TRBJ1-1
d_gene: TRBD1
CDR3aa: CASSFNRGITEAFF
CDR3nt: TGTGCCAGCAGCTTCAACAGGGGGATTACTGAAGCTTTCTTT

abundance: NA
v_gene: TRBV19
j_gene: TRBJ1-2
d_gene: TRBD1
CDR3aa: CASSIPGQGWYGYTF
CDR3nt: TGTGCCAGTAGTATACCTGGACAGGGATGGTATGGCTACACCTTC

abundance: NA
v_gene: TRBV10-2
j_gene: TRBJ1-4
d_gene: NA
CDR3aa: CASSYWASTNEKLFF
CDR3nt: TGCGCCAGCAGCTATTGGGCCTCAACTAATGAAAAACTGTTTTTT

abundance: NA
v_gene: TRBV5-4
j_gene: TRBJ2-1
d_gene: NA
CDR3aa: CASSNDRRVRALFF
CDR3nt: TGTGCCAGCAGCAACGACAGGCGGGTTCGGGCTCTGTTCTTC

abundance: NA
v_gene: TRBV11-2
j_gene: TRBJ2-6
d_gene: NA
CDR3aa: CASSLGRAGYNVLTF
CDR3nt: TGTGCCAGCAGCTTAGGCAGGGCGGGGTACAACGTCCTGACTTTC

abundance: few
v_gene: TRBV15
j_gene: TRBJ1-3
d_gene: NA
CDR3aa: CANAQGRSGNTIYF
CDR3nt: TGTGCCAACGCGCAGGGGCGCTCTGGAAACACCATATATTTT

abundance: NA
v_gene: TRBV28
j_gene: TRBJ1-2
d_gene: NA
CDR3aa: CASSPRNYGYTF
CDR3nt: TGTGCCAGCAGTCCGCGCAACTATGGCTACACCTTC

abundance: NA
v_gene: TRBV19
j_gene: TRBJ1-5
d_gene: NA
CDR3aa: CASRLQGQSNQPQHF
CDR3nt: TGTGCCAGTAGGCTACAGGGTCAGAGCAATCAGCCCCAGCATTTT

abundance: NA
v_gene: TRBV6-5
j_gene: TRBJ2-3
d_gene: TRBD1
CDR3aa: CASSFDRDTDTQYF
CDR3nt: TGTGCCAGCAGTTTCGACAGGGATACAGATACGCAGTATTTT

abundance: once
v_gene: TRBV19
j_gene: TRBJ2-6
d_gene: NA
CDR3aa: CASNDRSDTGANVLTF
CDR3nt: TGTGCCAGTAACGACAGGTCTGATACTGGGGCCAACGTCCTGACTTTC

abundance: few
v_gene: TRBV5-1
j_gene: TRBJ2-7
d_gene: NA
CDR3aa: CASSLAGSQHPYEQYF
CDR3nt: TGCGCCAGCAGCTTGGCCGGGTCTCAACACCCCTACGAGCAGTACTTC

abundance: NA
v_gene: TRBV5-1
j_gene: TRBJ1-2
d_gene: NA
CDR3aa: CASSLVGGEDGYTF
CDR3nt: TGCGCCAGCAGCTTGGTAGGGGGAGAGGATGGCTACACCTTC

abundance: once
v_gene: TRBV2
j_gene: TRBJ1-2
d_gene: TRBD1
CDR3aa: CASRLTGVANYGYTF
CDR3nt: TGTGCCAGCAGGCTCACAGGGGTAGCTAACTATGGCTACACCTTC

abundance: NA
v_gene: TRBV4-3
j_gene: TRBJ2-1
d_gene: TRBD1
CDR3aa: CASSQGGQGLGEQFF
CDR3nt: TGCGCCAGCAGCCAAGGGGGACAGGGACTTGGTGAGCAGTTCTTC

abundance: NA
v_gene: TRBV28
j_gene: TRBJ2-3
d_gene: NA
CDR3aa: CASSLHLEPRQDTQYF
CDR3nt: TGTGCCAGCAGTTTACATTTAGAGCCACGCCAAGATACGCAGTATTTT

abundance: NA
v_gene: TRBV5-1
j_gene: TRBJ2-7
d_gene: NA
CDR3aa: CASSLSPDIPWYF
CDR3nt: TGCGCCAGCAGCTTGAGCCCGGACATCCCTTGGTACTTC

abundance: once
v_gene: TRBV18
j_gene: TRBJ1-1
d_gene: TRBD1
CDR3aa: CASSQNRGHTEAFF
CDR3nt: TGTGCCAGCTCACAGAACAGGGGGCACACTGAAGCTTTCTTT

abundance: NA
v_gene: TRBV30
j_gene: TRBJ1-2
d_gene: NA
CDR3aa: CAWRSESWDYGYTF
CDR3nt: TGTGCCTGGAGGTCGGAGTCCTGGGACTATGGCTACACCTTC

abundance: once
v_gene: TRBV7-9
j_gene: TRBJ2-3
d_gene: NA
CDR3aa: CASSFGQTTDTQYF
CDR3nt: TGTGCCAGCAGCTTTGGGCAGACCACAGATACGCAGTATTTT

abundance: NA
v_gene: TRBV11-3
j_gene: TRBJ2-2
d_gene: TRBD2
CDR3aa: CASSYPSGRAPNTGELFF
CDR3nt: TGTGCCAGCAGTTATCCTAGCGGGAGGGCCCCGAACACCGGGGAGCTGTTTTTT

abundance: NA
v_gene: TRBV28
j_gene: TRBJ2-1
d_gene: TRBD1
CDR3aa: CASRSYGTGDNEQFF
CDR3nt: TGTGCCAGCAGGTCATACGGGACAGGGGACAATGAGCAGTTCTTC